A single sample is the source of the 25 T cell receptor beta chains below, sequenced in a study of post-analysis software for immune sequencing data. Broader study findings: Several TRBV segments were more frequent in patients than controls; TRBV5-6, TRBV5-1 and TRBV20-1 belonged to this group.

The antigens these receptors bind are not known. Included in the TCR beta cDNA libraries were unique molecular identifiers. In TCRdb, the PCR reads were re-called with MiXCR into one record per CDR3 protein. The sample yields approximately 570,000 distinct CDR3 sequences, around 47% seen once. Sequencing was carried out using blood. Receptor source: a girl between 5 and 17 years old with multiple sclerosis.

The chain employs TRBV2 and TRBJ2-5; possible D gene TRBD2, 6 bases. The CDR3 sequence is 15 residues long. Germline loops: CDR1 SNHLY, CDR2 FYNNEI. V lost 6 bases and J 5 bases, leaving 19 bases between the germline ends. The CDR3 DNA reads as TGTGCCAGCAGAGGCCGTCAGACTAGTTGGGAGACCCAGTACTTC. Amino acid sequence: CASRGRQTSWETQYF.

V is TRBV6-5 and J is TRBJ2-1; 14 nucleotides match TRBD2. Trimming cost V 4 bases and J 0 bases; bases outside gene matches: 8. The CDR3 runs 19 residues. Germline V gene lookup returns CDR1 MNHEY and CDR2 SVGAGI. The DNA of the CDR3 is TGTGCCAGCAGTTGGGCGGGACTAGCGGGAGAGGGCTCCTACAATGAGCAGTTCTTC. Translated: CASSWAGLAGEGSYNEQFF.

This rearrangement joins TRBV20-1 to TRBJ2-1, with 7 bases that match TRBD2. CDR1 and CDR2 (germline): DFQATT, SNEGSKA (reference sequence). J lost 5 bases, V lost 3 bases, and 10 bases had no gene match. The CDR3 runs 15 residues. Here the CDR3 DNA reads TGCAGTGCTAGCGGTCGGACGGGAGGACACAATGAGCAGTTCTTC. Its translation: CSASGRTGGHNEQFF.

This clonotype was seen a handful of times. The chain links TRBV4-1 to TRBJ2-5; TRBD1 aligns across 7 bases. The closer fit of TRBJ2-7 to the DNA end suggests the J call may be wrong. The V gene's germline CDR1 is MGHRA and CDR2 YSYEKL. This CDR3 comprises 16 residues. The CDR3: CASSHAPRQGAYEQYF. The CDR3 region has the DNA TGCGCCAGCAGCCATGCTCCCCGACAGGGAGCCTACGAGCAGTACTTC.

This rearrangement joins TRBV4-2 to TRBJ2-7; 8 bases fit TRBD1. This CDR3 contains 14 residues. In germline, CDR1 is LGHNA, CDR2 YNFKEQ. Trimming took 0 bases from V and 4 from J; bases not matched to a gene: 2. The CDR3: CASSQERQGYEQYF. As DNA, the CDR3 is TGTGCCAGCAGCCAAGAAAGACAGGGGTACGAGCAGTACTTC.

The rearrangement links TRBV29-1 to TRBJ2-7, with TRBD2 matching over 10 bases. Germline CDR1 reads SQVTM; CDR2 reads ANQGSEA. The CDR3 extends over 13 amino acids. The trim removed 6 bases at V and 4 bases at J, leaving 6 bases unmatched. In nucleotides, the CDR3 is TGCAGCGTCTCTACTAGCGGGGTTTACGAGCAGTACTTC. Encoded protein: CSVSTSGVYEQYF.

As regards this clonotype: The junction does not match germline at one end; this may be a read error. The CDR3 nucleotides are TGTGCCAGCAGCTTAGACCCGGGGGCAAGAGGCTACATCTTC. It codes for CASSLDPGARGYIF. The rearrangement joins TRBV7-6 to TRBJ1-2; D might be TRBD1 (6 bases). The CDR3 is 14 amino acids. Germline-derived CDR1 and CDR2 are SGHVS and FNYEAQ.

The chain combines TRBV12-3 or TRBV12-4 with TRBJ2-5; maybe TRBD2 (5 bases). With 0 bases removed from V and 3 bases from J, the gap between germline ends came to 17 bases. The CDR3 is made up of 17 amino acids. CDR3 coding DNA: TGTGCCAGCAGTTTAGCGAGGGCTAGCCGGAACGAAGAGACCCAGTACTTC. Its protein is CASSLARASRNEETQYF.

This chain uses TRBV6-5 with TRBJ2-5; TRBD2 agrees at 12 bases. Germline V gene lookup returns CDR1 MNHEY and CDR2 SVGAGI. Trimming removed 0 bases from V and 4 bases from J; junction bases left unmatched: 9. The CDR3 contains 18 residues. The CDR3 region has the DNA TGTGCCAGCAGTTACTCGACCGGACTAGCGGGGACATTAGAGACCCAGTACTTC. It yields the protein CASSYSTGLAGTLETQYF.

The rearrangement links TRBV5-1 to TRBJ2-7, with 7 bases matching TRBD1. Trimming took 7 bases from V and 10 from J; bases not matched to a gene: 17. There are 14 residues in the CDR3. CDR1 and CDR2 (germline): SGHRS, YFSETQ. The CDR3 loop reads CASSERGPQESQYF. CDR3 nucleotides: TGCGCCAGCTCCGAGAGGGGGCCGCAAGAGTCCCAGTACTTC.

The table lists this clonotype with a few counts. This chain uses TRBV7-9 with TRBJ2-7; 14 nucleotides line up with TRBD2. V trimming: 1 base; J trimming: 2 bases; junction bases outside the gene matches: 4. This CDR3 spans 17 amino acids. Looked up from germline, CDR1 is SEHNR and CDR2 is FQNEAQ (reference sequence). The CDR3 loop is CASSLGRLAGGPYEQYF. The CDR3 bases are TGTGCCAGCAGCTTAGGGAGACTAGCGGGAGGGCCCTACGAGCAGTACTTC.

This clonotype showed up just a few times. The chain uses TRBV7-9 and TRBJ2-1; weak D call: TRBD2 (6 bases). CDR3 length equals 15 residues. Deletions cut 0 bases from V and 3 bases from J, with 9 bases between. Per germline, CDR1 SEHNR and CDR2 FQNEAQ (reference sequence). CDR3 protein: CASSLAGGYYNEQFF. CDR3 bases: TGTGCCAGCAGCTTAGCTGGAGGGTACTACAATGAGCAGTTCTTC.

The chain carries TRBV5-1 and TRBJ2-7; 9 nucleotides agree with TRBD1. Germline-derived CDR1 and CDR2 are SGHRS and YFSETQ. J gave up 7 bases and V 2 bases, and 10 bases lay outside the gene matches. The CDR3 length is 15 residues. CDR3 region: CASSFAGTGMHEQYF. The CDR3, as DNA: TGCGCCAGCAGCTTTGCTGGGACAGGGATGCATGAGCAGTACTTC.

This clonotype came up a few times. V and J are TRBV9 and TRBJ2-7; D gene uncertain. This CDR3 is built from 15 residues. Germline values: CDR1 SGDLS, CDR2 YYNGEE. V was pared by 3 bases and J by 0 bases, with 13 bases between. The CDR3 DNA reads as TGTGCCAGCAGCGCAAATCCAGGTTTCTCCTACGAGCAGTACTTC. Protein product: CASSANPGFSYEQYF.

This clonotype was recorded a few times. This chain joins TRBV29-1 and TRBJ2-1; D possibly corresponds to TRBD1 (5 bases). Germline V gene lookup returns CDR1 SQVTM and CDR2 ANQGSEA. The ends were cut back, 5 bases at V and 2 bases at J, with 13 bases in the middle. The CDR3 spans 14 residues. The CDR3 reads CSVMTVSTYNEQFF. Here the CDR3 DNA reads TGCAGCGTTATGACAGTTTCCACCTACAATGAGCAGTTCTTC.

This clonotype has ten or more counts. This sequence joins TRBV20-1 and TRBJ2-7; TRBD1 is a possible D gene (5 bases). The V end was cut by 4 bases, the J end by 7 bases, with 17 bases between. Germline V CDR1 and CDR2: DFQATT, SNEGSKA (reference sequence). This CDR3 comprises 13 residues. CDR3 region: CSATKGKVEEQYF. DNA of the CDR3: TGCAGTGCTACTAAGGGGAAGGTGGAGGAGCAGTACTTC.

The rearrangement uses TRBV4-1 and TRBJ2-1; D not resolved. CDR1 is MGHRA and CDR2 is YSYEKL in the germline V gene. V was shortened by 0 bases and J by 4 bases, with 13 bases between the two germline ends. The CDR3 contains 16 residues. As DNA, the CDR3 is TGCGCCAGCAGCCAAGATGAGGTGTGGTCTTACAATGAGCAGTTCTTC. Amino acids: CASSQDEVWSYNEQFF.

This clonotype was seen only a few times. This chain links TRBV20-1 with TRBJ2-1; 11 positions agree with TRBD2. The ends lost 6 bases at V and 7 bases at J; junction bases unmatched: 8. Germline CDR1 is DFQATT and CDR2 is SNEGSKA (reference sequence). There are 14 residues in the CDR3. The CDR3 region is CSATLAGGRNEQFF. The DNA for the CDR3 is TGCAGTGCAACCCTAGCGGGGGGTAGGAATGAGCAGTTCTTC.

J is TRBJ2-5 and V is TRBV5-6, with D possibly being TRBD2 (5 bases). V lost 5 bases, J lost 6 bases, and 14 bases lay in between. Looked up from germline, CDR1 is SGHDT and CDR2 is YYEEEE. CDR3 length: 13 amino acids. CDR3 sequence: CASSGGSVQTQYF. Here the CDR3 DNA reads TGTGCCAGCAGTGGTGGGAGCGTACAGACCCAGTACTTC.

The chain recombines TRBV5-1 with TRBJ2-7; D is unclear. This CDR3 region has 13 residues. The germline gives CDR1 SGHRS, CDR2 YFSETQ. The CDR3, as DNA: TGCGCTAGTCGGGCCTCTGAACCCTACGAGCAGTACTTC. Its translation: CASRASEPYEQYF.

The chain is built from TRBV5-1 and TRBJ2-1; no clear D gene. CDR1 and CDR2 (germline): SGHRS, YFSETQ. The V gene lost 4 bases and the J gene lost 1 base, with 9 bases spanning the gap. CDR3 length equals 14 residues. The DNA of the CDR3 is TGCGCCAGCAGCCCCGCTCATTCCTACAATGAGCAGTTCTTC. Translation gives CASSPAHSYNEQFF.

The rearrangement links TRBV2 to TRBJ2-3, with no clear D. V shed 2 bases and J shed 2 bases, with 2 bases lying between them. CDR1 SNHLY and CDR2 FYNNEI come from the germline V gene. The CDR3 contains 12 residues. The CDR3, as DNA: TGTGCCAGCAGTGAACTCACAGATACGCAGTATTTT. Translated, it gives CASSELTDTQYF.

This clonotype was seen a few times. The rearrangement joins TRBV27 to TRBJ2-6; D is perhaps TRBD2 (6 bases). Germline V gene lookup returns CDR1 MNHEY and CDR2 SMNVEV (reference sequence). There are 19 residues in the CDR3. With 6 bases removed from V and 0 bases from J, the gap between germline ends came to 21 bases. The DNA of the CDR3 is TGTGCCAGCAGGCGGACCGGGAGTCAGTCTTTCTCTGGGGCCAACGTCCTGACTTTC. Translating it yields CASRRTGSQSFSGANVLTF.

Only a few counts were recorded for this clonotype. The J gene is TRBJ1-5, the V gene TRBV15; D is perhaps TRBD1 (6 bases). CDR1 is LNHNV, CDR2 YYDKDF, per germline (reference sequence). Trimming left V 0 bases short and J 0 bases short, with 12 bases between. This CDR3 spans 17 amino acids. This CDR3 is CATSRDQTGVSNQPQHF. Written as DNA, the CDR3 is TGTGCCACCAGCAGAGACCAGACAGGAGTTAGCAATCAGCCCCAGCATTTT. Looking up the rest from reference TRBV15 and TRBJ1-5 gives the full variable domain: DAMVIQNPRYQVTQFGKPVTLSCSQTLNHNVMYWYQQKSSQAPKLLFHYYDKDFNNEADTPDNFQSRRPNTSFCFLDIRSPGLGDTAMYLCATSRDQTGVSNQPQHFGDGTRLSIL.

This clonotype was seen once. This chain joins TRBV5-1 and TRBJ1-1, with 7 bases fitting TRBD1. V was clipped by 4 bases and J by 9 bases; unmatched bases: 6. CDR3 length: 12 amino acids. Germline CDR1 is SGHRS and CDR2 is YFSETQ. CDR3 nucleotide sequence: TGCGCCAGCAGCCCCCCGGGACAGCAAGCTTTCTTT. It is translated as CASSPPGQQAFF.